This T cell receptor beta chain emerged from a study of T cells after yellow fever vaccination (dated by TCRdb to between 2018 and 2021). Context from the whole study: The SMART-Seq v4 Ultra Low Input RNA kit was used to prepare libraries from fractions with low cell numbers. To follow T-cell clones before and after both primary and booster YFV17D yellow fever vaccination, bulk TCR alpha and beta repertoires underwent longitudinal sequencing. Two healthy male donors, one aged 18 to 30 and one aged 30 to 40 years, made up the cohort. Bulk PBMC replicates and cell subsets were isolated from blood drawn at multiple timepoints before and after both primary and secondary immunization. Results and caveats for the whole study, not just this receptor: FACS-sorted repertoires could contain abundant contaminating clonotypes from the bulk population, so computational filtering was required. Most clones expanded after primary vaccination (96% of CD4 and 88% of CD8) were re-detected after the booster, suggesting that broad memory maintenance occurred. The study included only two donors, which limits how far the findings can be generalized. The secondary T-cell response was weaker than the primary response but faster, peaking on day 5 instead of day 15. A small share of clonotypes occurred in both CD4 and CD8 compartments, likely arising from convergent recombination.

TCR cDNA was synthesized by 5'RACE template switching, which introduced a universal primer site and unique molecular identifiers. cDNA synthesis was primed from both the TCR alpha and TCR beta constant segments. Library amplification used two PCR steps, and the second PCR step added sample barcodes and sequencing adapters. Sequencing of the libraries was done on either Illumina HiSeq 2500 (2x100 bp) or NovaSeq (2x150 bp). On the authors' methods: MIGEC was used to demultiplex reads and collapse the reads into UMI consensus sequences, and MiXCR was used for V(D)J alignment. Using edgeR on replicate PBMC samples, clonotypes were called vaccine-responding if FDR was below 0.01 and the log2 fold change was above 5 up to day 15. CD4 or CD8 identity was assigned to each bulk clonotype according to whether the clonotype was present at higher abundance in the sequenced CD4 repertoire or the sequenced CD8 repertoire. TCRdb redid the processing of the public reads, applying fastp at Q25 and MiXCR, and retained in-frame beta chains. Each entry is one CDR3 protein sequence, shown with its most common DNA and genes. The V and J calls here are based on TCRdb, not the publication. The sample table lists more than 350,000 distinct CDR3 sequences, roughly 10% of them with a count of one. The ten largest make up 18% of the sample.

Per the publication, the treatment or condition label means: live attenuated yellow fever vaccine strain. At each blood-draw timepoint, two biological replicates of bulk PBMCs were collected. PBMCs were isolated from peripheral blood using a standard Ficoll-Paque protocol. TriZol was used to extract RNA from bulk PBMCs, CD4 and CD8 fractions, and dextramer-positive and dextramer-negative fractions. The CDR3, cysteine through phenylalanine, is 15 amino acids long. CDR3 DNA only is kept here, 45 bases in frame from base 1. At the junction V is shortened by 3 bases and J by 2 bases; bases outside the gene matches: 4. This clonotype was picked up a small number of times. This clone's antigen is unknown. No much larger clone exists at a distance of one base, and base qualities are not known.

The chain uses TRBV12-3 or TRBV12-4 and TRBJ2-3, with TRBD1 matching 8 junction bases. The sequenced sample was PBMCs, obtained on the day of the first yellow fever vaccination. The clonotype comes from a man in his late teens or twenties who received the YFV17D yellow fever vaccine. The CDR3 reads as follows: CASSFDRGVTDTQYF. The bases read TGTGCCAGCAGTTTTGACAGGGGTGTCACAGATACGCAGTATTTT.